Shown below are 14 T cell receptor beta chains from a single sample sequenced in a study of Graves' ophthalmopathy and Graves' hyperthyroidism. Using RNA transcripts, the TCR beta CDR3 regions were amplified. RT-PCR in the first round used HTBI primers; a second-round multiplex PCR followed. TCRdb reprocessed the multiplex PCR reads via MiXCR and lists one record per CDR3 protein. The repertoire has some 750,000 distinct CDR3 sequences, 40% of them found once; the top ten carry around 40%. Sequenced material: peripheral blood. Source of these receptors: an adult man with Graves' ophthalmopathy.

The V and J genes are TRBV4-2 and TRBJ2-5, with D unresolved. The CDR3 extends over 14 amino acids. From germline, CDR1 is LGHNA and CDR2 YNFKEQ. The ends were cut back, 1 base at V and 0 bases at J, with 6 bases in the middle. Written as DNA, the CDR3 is TGTGCCAGCAGCCAAGCTTGGGACCAAGAGACCCAGTACTTC. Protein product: CASSQAWDQETQYF.

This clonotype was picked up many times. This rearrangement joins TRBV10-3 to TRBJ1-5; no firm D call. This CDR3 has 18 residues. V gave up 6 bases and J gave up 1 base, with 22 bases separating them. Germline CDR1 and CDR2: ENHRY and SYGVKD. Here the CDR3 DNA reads TGTGCCATCAGAATATTATTGCCTGACTGGATCAGCAATCAGCCCCAGCATTTT. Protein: CAIRILLPDWISNQPQHF.

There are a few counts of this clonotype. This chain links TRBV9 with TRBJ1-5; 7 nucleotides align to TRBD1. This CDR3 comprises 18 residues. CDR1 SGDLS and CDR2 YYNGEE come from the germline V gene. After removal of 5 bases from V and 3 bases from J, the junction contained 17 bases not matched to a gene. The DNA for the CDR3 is TGTGCCAGCAGTCGCGAAGCACAGGGGATTGGGTTCAATCAGCCCCAGCATTTT. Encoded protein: CASSREAQGIGFNQPQHF.

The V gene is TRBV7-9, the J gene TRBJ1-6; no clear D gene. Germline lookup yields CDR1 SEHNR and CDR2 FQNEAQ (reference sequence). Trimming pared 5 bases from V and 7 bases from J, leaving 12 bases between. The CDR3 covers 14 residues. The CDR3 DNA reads TGTGCCAGCAGCGCGAGCCTGATAAATTCACCCCTCCACTTT. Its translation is CASSASLINSPLHF. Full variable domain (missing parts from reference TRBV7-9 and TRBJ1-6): DTGVSQNPRHKITKRGQNVTFRCDPISEHNRLYWYRQTLGQGPEFLTYFQNEAQLEKSRLLSDRFSAERPKGSFSTLEIQRTEQGDSAMYLCASSASLINSPLHFGNGTRLTVT.

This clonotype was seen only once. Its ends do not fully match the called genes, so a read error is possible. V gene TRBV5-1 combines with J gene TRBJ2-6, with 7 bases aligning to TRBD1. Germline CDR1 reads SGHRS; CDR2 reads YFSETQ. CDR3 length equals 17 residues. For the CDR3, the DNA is TGTGCCAGCAGCTTGGATTTCCAGGGGGCTGGGGCCAACGTCCTGACTTTC. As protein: CASSLDFQGAGANVLTF. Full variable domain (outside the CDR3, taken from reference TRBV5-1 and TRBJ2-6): KAGVTQTPRYLIKTRGQQVTLSCSPISGHRSVSWYQQTPGQGLQFLFEYFSETQRNKGNFPGRFSGRQFSNSRSEMNVSTLELGDSALYLCASSLDFQGAGANVLTFGAGSRLTVL.

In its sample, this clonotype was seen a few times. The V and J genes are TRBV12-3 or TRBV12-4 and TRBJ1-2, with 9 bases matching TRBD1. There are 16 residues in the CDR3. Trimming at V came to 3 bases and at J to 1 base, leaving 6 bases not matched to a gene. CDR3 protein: CASSLAGTGYNYGYTF. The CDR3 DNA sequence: TGTGCCAGCAGTTTGGCGGGGACAGGGTATAACTATGGCTACACCTTC.

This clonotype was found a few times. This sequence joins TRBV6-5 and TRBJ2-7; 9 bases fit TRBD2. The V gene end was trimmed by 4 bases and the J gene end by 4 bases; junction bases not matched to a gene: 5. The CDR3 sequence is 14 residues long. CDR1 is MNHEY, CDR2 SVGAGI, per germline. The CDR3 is CASSSFGLAYEQYF. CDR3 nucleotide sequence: TGTGCCAGCAGTTCCTTCGGACTAGCGTACGAGCAGTACTTC.

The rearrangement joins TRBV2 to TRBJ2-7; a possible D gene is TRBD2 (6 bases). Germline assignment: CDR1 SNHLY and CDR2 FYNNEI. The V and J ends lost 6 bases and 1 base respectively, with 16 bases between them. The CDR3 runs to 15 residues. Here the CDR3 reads CASSRRRGRSYEQYF. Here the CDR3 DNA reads TGTGCCAGCAGCCGCCGTCGGGGGAGATCCTACGAGCAGTACTTC.

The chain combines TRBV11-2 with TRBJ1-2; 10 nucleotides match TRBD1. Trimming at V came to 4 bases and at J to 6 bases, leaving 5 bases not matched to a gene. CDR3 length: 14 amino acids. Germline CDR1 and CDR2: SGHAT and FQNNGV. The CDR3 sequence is CASSSDGTGDGYTF. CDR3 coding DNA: TGTGCCAGCAGCTCAGATGGGACAGGGGATGGCTACACCTTC.

CDR3: CSALRVAGVGVDQPQHF. In DNA, the CDR3 is TGCAGTGCCCTGAGGGTGGCAGGCGTGGGGGTAGATCAGCCCCAGCATTTT. The chain employs TRBV20-1 and TRBJ1-5; perhaps TRBD1 as D (5 bases). Germline V gene data show CDR1 as DFQATT and CDR2 as SNEGSKA (reference sequence). The ends were cut back, 6 bases at V and 5 bases at J, with 26 bases in the middle. The CDR3 totals 17 residues.

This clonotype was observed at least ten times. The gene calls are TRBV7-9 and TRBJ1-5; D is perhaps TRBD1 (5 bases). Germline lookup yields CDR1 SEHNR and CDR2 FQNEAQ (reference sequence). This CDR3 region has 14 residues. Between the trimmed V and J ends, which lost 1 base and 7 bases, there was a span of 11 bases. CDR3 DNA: TGTGCCAGCAGCTTAGACCAGGGAGACCAGCCCCAGCATTTT. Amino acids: CASSLDQGDQPQHF. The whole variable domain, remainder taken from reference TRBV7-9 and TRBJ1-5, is DTGVSQNPRHKITKRGQNVTFRCDPISEHNRLYWYRQTLGQGPEFLTYFQNEAQLEKSRLLSDRFSAERPKGSFSTLEIQRTEQGDSAMYLCASSLDQGDQPQHFGDGTRLSIL.

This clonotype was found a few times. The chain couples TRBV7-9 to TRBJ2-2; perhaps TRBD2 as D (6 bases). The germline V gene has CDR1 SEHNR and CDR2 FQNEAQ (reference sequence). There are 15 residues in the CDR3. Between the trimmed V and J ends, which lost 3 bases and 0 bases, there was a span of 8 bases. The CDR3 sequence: CASSLTSPNTGELFF. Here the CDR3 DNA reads TGTGCCAGCAGCTTGACTAGTCCGAACACCGGGGAGCTGTTTTTT.

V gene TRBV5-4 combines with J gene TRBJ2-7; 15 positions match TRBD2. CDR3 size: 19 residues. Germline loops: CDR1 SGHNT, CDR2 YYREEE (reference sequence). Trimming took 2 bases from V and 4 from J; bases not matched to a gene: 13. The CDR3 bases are TGTGCCAGCAGCTTTTATGGTTCCGGACTAGCGGGGGGGAGGTACGAGCAGTACTTC. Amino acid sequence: CASSFYGSGLAGGRYEQYF.

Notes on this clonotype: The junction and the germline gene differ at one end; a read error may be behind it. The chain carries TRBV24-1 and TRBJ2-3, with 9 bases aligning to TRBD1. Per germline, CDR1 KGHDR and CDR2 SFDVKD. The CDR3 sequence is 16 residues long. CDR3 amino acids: CATSDLRDRATDTRYF. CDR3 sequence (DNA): TGTGCCACCAGTGATTTACGGGACAGGGCCACAGATACGCGGTATTTT.